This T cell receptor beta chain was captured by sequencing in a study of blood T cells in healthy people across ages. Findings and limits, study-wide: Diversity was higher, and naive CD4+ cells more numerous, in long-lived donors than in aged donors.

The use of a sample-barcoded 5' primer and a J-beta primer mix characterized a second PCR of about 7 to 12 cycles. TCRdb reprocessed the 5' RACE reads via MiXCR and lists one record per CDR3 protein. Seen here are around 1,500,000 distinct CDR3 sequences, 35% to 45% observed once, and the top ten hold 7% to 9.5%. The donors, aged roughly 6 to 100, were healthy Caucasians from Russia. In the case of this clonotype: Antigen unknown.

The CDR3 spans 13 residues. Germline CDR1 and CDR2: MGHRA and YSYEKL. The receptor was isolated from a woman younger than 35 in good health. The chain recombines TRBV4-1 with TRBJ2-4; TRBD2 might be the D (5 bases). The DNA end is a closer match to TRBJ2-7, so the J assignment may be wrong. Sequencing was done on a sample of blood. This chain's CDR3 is CASVSRGLNEQYF. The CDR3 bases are TGCGCCAGCGTCTCACGGGGTTTAAACGAGCAGTACTTC.